The clone carrying this T cell receptor (beta chain) was seen only a few times. No antigen is known for it. The sample originates from a study of T cell responses to AZD1222 COVID-19 vaccine. Study-wide context: Pooling covered second doses at about 4 or about 12 weeks. General observations from the study: Clonal diversity was possibly underestimated; the donors were predominantly white British and more often female. The span of vaccine-associated CD4 TCRs extended across spike, with dominance at 160-218 and 743-854. Repertoire collection took place solely once the T cell response had peaked.

Profiled with immunoSEQ multiplex PCR; TCRdb holds only in-frame clones, not every one. The sample lists about 150,000 clones, about 92% occurring once. The source was peripheral blood, collected on day 0 of AZD1222 vaccination. This TCR was sampled from an adult in good health.

The CDR3 nucleotides are TGTGCCAGCAGCCTCGACAGGGGGATGCTGTTTTTT. It translates to CASSLDRGMLFF. The V call is TRBV5-4, the J call TRBJ2-2, with 9 positions matching TRBD1. V lost 4 bases and J lost 13; bases outside the gene matches: 5. Germline V lookup: CDR1 SGHNT, CDR2 YYREEE (reference sequence). This CDR3 is built from 12 residues.